A selection of T cell receptor beta chains follows, all from one sample in a study of OX40 agonist ivuxolimab in advanced cancers. Using immunoSEQ multiplex PCR, the repertoire was profiled, and TCRdb retains in-frame clones only, with some absent. The table shows about 51,000 clones, with under 90% occurring only once. The sequencing used CD4+ or CD8+ T cells sorted from blood, collected in a trial of the OX40 agonist ivuxolimab. The receptor source for this set is an adult with an advanced solid tumor such as melanoma, head and neck, liver or kidney cancer. Each CDR3 is given with its conserved first and last residue. A D gene is named only where the DNA matches it firmly. Clone size is shown for a subset of rows, as once, few, many or a class of expanded clone.

v_gene	j_gene	abundance	d_gene	CDR3aa	CDR3nt
TRBV6-1	TRBJ1-2	-	TRBD1	CASSEPGTGVYGYTF	TGTGCCAGCAGCGAACCTGGGACAGGGGTCTATGGCTACACCTTC
TRBV7-9	TRBJ2-3	few	-	CASSLQGGTQYF	TGTGCCAGCAGCTTACAGGGAGGTACGCAGTATTTT
TRBV5-1	TRBJ1-3	-	TRBD1	CASSLDRGPGNTIYF	TGCGCCAGCAGCTTAGACAGGGGTCCTGGAAACACCATATATTTT
TRBV30	TRBJ2-3	-	-	CAWSRAGDTQYF	TGTGCCTGGAGCCGAGCAGGGGATACGCAGTATTTT
TRBV27	TRBJ1-2	-	-	CASSLRGTLANYGYTF	TGTGCCAGCAGTTTGCGCGGGACGTTAGCTAACTATGGCTACACCTTC
TRBV30	TRBJ1-4	-	TRBD1	CAWRLQGESEKLFF	TGTGCCTGGAGGTTACAGGGGGAGAGCGAAAAACTGTTTTTT
TRBV29-1	TRBJ1-2	once	-	CSVVDVSYGYTF	TGCAGCGTCGTGGACGTATCCTATGGCTACACCTTC
TRBV19	TRBJ2-1	-	TRBD2	CASSLTSGDYLYNEQFF	TGTGCCAGTAGCCTGACTAGCGGGGACTACCTATACAATGAGCAGTTCTTC
TRBV9	TRBJ2-7	-	-	CASSVEGQYFEQYF	TGTGCCAGCAGCGTAGAGGGTCAATACTTCGAGCAGTACTTC
TRBV7-9	TRBJ1-2	-	TRBD1	CASSSPGTENFYGYTF	TGTGCCAGCAGCTCCCCCGGGACAGAAAATTTCTATGGCTACACCTTC
TRBV19	TRBJ1-2	-	-	CASFTGLAGYTF	TGTGCCAGTTTTACAGGGTTGGCTGGCTACACCTTC
TRBV4-3	TRBJ2-7	-	TRBD2	CASSQEPGGLSYEQYF	TGCGCCAGCAGCCAAGAGCCGGGGGGACTCTCCTACGAGCAGTACTTC
TRBV27	TRBJ1-1	-	-	CASSLYPGSGTEAFF	TGTGCCAGCAGTTTATACCCGGGATCAGGGACTGAAGCTTTCTTT
TRBV6-5	TRBJ2-7	-	-	CASSYLQASTSYEQYF	TGTGCCAGCAGTTACCTACAGGCGTCGACGTCCTACGAGCAGTACTTC
TRBV5-5	TRBJ2-6	-	-	CASSMPDALGANVLTF	TGTGCCAGCAGCATGCCGGACGCTCTTGGGGCCAACGTCCTGACTTTC
TRBV7-3	TRBJ2-5	-	TRBD2	CASSSGLAGGLQYF	TGTGCCAGCAGCTCGGGACTAGCGGGGGGCCTCCAGTACTTC
TRBV7-3	TRBJ2-3	-	-	CASSGGTVSTDTQYF	TGTGCCAGCAGCGGCGGGACGGTCAGCACAGATACGCAGTATTTT
TRBV6-1	TRBJ2-3	-	TRBD1	CASRTGTGFADTQYF	TGTGCCAGCAGGACCGGGACAGGGTTTGCAGATACGCAGTATTTT
TRBV29-1	TRBJ1-2	-	-	CSVTENYGYTF	TGCAGCGTAACGGAGAACTATGGCTACACCTTC
TRBV27	TRBJ1-5	-	-	CASSPSTYQPQHF	TGTGCCAGCAGTCCCTCCACTTATCAGCCCCAGCATTTT